These 23 T cell receptor beta chains originate from one sample sequenced in a study of OX40 agonist ivuxolimab in advanced cancers. The data were produced by immunoSEQ multiplex PCR, yet TCRdb's version contains in-frame clones alone and is incomplete. Altogether some 60,000 clones are present, about four fifths being singletons, with the ten largest covering 1.5% to 2.5%. Sequences were derived from CD4+ or CD8+ T cells sorted from blood, sampled in a trial of the OX40 agonist ivuxolimab. All receptors derive from an adult with an advanced solid tumor such as melanoma, head and neck, liver or kidney cancer.

The chain uses TRBV6-5 and TRBJ2-7, with a weak D call TRBD1 (5 bases). V dropped 6 bases and J dropped 2 bases, with 5 bases sitting between them. CDR1 is MNHEY and CDR2 is SVGAGI in the germline V gene. This CDR3 is built from 11 residues. CDR3 sequence reads: CASRTAYEQYF. Written as DNA, the CDR3 is TGTGCCAGCAGGACAGCCTACGAGCAGTACTTC.

The chain joins TRBV7-7 to TRBJ2-7; 7 positions agree with TRBD2. The ends lost 5 bases at V and 2 bases at J; junction bases unmatched: 6. This CDR3 spans 14 amino acids. Germline CDR1 reads SSHAT; CDR2 reads FNYEAQ (reference sequence). The CDR3 bases are TGTGCCAGCAGCCCGGGGGGTCGAACCTACGAGCAGTACTTC. Amino acids: CASSPGGRTYEQYF.

This chain links TRBV7-8 with TRBJ1-1; TRBD1 might be the D (6 bases). CDR1 and CDR2 from the germline V gene are SGHVS and FQNEAQ. V lost 3 bases to trimming and J lost 2 bases, with 19 bases between them. The CDR3 length is 17 residues. CDR3 sequence reads: CASSLEPRGGGNTEAFF. For the CDR3, the DNA is TGTGCCAGCAGCTTGGAGCCCCGTGGGGGGGGCAACACTGAAGCTTTCTTT.

The chain joins TRBV7-8 to TRBJ1-5; 9 positions agree with TRBD1. The V gene end was trimmed by 3 bases and the J gene end by 5 bases; junction bases not matched to a gene: 5. The CDR3 is 15 residues long. CDR1 and CDR2 from the germline V gene are SGHVS and FQNEAQ. The CDR3 region is CASSLTGGRDQPQHF. As DNA, the CDR3 is TGTGCCAGCAGCTTGACAGGGGGTAGGGATCAGCCCCAGCATTTT.

This chain joins TRBV10-3 and TRBJ1-2; 7 bases are a match to TRBD1. Germline V gene lookup returns CDR1 ENHRY and CDR2 SYGVKD. This CDR3 region has 14 residues. The J segment lost 0 bases and the V segment lost 8 bases, leaving 6 bases of the junction unmatched. CDR3 protein: CAIGDSPTNYGYTF. CDR3 coding DNA: TGTGCCATCGGGGACAGCCCTACTAACTATGGCTACACCTTC.

The genes are TRBV5-4 and TRBJ2-7; 11 bases are shared with TRBD2. Germline V gene sequence: CDR1 SGHNT, CDR2 YYREEE (reference sequence). V was clipped by 2 bases and J by 0 bases; unmatched bases: 7. There are 17 residues in the CDR3. CDR3 bases: TGTGCCAGCAGCTTAAAGACTAGCGGGGCCAGCTCCTACGAGCAGTACTTC. It codes for CASSLKTSGASSYEQYF.

A few counts support this clone. This chain links TRBV27 with TRBJ2-1; no clear D. CDR1 and CDR2 (germline): MNHEY, SMNVEV (reference sequence). The CDR3 runs to 16 residues. Trimming removed 7 bases at V and 9 bases at J, with 25 bases between. Here the CDR3 reads CASKSTFLVPYGEQFF. CDR3 sequence (DNA): TGTGCCAGCAAAAGTACTTTTTTAGTACCATACGGTGAGCAGTTCTTC.

The chain recombines TRBV11-3 with TRBJ2-7; a possible D gene is TRBD1 (6 bases). From germline, CDR1 is SGHNT and CDR2 YENEEA. This CDR3 spans 15 amino acids. V lost 0 bases to trimming and J lost 3 bases, with 12 bases between them. CDR3 in amino acids: CASSLEGQGFYEQYV. The CDR3 nucleotides read TGTGCCAGCAGCTTAGAAGGGCAGGGGTTCTACGAGCAGTACGTC.

V gene TRBV6-1 combines with J gene TRBJ2-1; unclear D gene. Deletions cut 9 bases from V and 3 bases from J, with 9 bases between. This CDR3 contains 12 residues. Germline CDR1 is MNHNS and CDR2 is SASEGT. The CDR3 sequence: CASRGGYNEQFF. CDR3 nucleotide sequence: TGTGCCAGTAGAGGTGGCTACAATGAGCAGTTCTTC.

The chain carries TRBV28 and TRBJ1-1; D unclear. Trimming shortened V by 6 bases and J by 1 base, and 9 bases separated the two germline ends. This CDR3 comprises 13 residues. CDR1 and CDR2 (germline): MDHEN, SYDVKM. DNA for the CDR3: TGTGCCAGCAGAGTTTCGGGGAACACTGAAGCTTTCTTT. Protein product: CASRVSGNTEAFF.

The chain is built from TRBV6-6 and TRBJ2-5; 7 nucleotides line up with TRBD2. V lost 5 bases to trimming and J lost 3 bases; unmatched junction nucleotides: 9. The CDR3 is made up of 15 amino acids. Germline CDR1 reads MNHNY; CDR2 reads SVGAGI (reference sequence). DNA for the CDR3: TGTGCCAGCAGTGGCCAGTCTAGCGGAAAAGAGACCCAGTACTTC. The encoded protein is CASSGQSSGKETQYF.

The rearrangement joins TRBV27 to TRBJ2-3; 9 positions agree with TRBD1. Germline CDR1 MNHEY, CDR2 SMNVEV (reference sequence). The CDR3 loop spans 17 amino acids. J was trimmed by 3 bases and V by 3 bases; bases with no gene match: 10. The CDR3 sequence: CASSFDPGTGRTDTQYF. The CDR3 nucleotides are TGTGCCAGCAGTTTTGATCCCGGGACAGGGAGAACAGATACGCAGTATTTT.

The chain links TRBV7-2 to TRBJ2-7; 9 bases are shared with TRBD2. The CDR3 loop spans 17 amino acids. Germline CDR1 is SGHTA and CDR2 is FQGNSA. V lost 2 bases, J lost 7 bases, and 15 bases stayed unmatched. CDR3 in DNA: TGTGCCAGCAGCTTATGGTCTAGCGGGGCGGCAGGCGAGGAGCAGTACTTC. Translating it yields CASSLWSSGAAGEEQYF.

The rearrangement links TRBV19 to TRBJ2-3, with 14 bases identical to TRBD2. CDR1 LNHDA and CDR2 SQIVND come from the germline V gene (reference sequence). CDR3 size: 20 residues. V was pared by 2 bases and J by 0 bases, with 10 bases of the junction left unmatched. The CDR3 spells CASSIRGLAGGFTSTDTQYF. Here the CDR3 DNA reads TGTGCCAGTAGTATAAGAGGACTAGCGGGAGGTTTTACTAGCACAGATACGCAGTATTTT.

This chain joins TRBV7-8 and TRBJ1-2; a possible D gene is TRBD1 (5 bases). Trimming stripped 2 bases from V and 4 bases from J, with 11 bases between. Per the germline V gene, CDR1 is SGHVS and CDR2 is FQNEAQ. This CDR3 is built from 14 residues. Written as DNA, the CDR3 is TGTGCCAGCAGCTTAAATCAGGGACTCTATGGCTACACCTTC. Amino acid sequence: CASSLNQGLYGYTF.

The chain uses TRBV5-4 and TRBJ2-5, with TRBD1 matching over 7 bases. J lost 1 base, V lost 0 bases, and 3 bases had no gene match. CDR1 SGHNT and CDR2 YYREEE come from the germline V gene (reference sequence). The CDR3 extends over 15 amino acids. DNA of the CDR3: TGTGCCAGCAGCTTGGGAGGACAGGCCCAAGAGACCCAGTACTTC. Translated: CASSLGGQAQETQYF.

The V gene is TRBV5-6, the J gene TRBJ1-3; perhaps TRBD1 as D (5 bases). Germline lookup yields CDR1 SGHDT and CDR2 YYEEEE. The ends were cut back, 4 bases at V and 5 bases at J, with 16 bases in the middle. This CDR3 has 15 residues. The CDR3 nucleotides read TGTGCCAGCAGCCCTACCGGGACGAACAGAAACACCATATATTTT. It specifies CASSPTGTNRNTIYF. Full variable domain (outside the CDR3, taken from reference TRBV5-6 and TRBJ1-3): DAGVTQSPTHLIKTRGQQVTLRCSPKSGHDTVSWYQQALGQGPQFIFQYYEEEERQRGNFPDRFSGHQFPNYSSELNVNALLLGDSALYLCASSPTGTNRNTIYFGEGSWLTVV.

This clone was detected only once. The V and J genes are TRBV28 and TRBJ1-2; weak D call: TRBD1 (5 bases). Germline V lookup: CDR1 MDHEN, CDR2 SYDVKM. V was clipped by 5 bases and J by 2 bases, with 12 bases between them. The CDR3 spans 14 residues. The CDR3 reads CASSLWGNNYGYTF. CDR3 DNA sequence: TGTGCCAGCAGTCTTTGGGGCAACAACTATGGCTACACCTTC.

CDR3 sequence (DNA): TGTGCCAGCAGTGAAGTTGATGGAATCGGCAATTCACCCCTCCACTTT. Amino acids: CASSEVDGIGNSPLHF. This sequence joins TRBV6-1 and TRBJ1-6; D ambiguous. CDR1 and CDR2 (germline): MNHNS, SASEGT. This CDR3 comprises 16 residues. The ends were cut back, 1 base at V and 7 bases at J, with 14 bases in the middle.

This clone was seen just once. The genes are TRBV2 and TRBJ2-2, with TRBD1 matching over 8 bases. The trim removed 4 bases at V and 4 bases at J, leaving 8 bases unmatched. CDR1 and CDR2 from the germline V gene are SNHLY and FYNNEI. CDR3 size: 16 residues. The CDR3 reads CASSGPLRGRTGELFF. CDR3 bases: TGTGCCAGCAGTGGCCCGCTCAGGGGGCGCACCGGGGAGCTGTTTTTT.

This chain joins TRBV9 and TRBJ2-1, with unresolved D. Germline-derived CDR1 and CDR2 are SGDLS and YYNGEE. V was cut by 0 bases and J by 5 bases, with 12 bases left in between. The CDR3 extends over 15 amino acids. CDR3 DNA: TGTGCCAGCAGCGTAGAAGGGCTCTTCCACAATGAGCAGTTCTTC. It translates to CASSVEGLFHNEQFF.

This clone has just a few counts. This CDR3 reads CAREPPDGNEQFF. CDR3 in DNA: TGTGCCAGGGAACCCCCTGATGGCAATGAGCAGTTCTTC. The chain combines TRBV6-1 with TRBJ2-1; D gene unclear. The CDR3 consists of 13 residues. Germline-derived CDR1 and CDR2 are MNHNS and SASEGT. Trimming removed 9 bases from V and 6 bases from J, with 15 bases in between.

V and J are TRBV4-2 and TRBJ2-3; D unclear. The CDR3 contains 17 residues. Germline loops: CDR1 LGHNA, CDR2 YNFKEQ. Deletions cut 1 base from V and 3 bases from J, with 17 bases between. The CDR3 DNA sequence: TGTGCCAGCAGCCAAGGTCTTACCAGTCTTATTACAGATACGCAGTATTTT. As protein: CASSQGLTSLITDTQYF.